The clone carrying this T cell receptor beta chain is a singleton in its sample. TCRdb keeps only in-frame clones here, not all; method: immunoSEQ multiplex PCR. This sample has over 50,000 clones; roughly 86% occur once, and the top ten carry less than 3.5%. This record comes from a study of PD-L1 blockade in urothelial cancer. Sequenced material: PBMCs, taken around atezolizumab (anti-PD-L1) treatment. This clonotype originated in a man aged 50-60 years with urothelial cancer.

This chain's CDR3 is CAIQTDGTDTQYF. CDR3 bases: TGTGCCATCCAAACAGACGGCACAGATACGCAGTATTTT. The chain joins TRBV10-3 to TRBJ2-3; no clear D. The germline V gene has CDR1 ENHRY and CDR2 SYGVKD. V was trimmed by 8 bases and J by 1 base, leaving 10 bases between them. The CDR3 contains 13 residues.